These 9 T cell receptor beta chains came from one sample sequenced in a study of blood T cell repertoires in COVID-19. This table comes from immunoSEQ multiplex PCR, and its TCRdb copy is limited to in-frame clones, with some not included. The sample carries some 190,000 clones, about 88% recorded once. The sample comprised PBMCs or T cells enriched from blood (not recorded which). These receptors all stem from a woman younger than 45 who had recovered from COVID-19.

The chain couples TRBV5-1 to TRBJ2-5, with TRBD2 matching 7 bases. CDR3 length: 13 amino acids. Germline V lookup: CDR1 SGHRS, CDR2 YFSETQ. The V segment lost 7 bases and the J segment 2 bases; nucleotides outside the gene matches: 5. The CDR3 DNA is TGCGCCAGCTCAGCGGGGAATCAAGAGACCCAGTACTTC. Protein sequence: CASSAGNQETQYF. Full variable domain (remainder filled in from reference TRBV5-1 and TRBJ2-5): KAGVTQTPRYLIKTRGQQVTLSCSPISGHRSVSWYQQTPGQGLQFLFEYFSETQRNKGNFPGRFSGRQFSNSRSEMNVSTLELGDSALYLCASSAGNQETQYFGPGTRLLVL.

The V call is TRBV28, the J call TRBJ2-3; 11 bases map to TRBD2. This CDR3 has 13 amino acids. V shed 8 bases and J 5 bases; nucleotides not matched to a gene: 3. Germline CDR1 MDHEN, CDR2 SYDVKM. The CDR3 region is CASVAGGIDTQYF. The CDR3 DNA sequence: TGTGCCAGCGTAGCGGGAGGGATAGATACGCAGTATTTT.

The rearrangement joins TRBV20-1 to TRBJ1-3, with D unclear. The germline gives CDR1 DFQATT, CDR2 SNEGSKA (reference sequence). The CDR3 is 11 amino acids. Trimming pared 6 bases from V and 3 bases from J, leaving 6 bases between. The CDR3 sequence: CSALGGNTIYF. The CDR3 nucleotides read TGCAGTGCGCTCGGTGGAAACACCATATATTTT.

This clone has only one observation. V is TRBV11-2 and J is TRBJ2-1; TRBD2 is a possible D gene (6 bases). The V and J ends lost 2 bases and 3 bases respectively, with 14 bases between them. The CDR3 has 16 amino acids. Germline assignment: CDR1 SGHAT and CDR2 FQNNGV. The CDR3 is CASSLFRDLYYNEQFF. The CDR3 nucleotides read TGTGCCAGCAGCTTATTCCGGGACTTATACTACAATGAGCAGTTCTTC.

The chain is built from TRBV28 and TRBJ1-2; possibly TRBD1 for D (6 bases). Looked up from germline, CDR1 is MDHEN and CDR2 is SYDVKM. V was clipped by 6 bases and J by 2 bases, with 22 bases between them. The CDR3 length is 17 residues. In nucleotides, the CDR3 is TGTGCCAGCAGGGGGGCTATAGCGGGTAGAAGGAACTATGGCTACACCTTC. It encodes CASRGAIAGRRNYGYTF.

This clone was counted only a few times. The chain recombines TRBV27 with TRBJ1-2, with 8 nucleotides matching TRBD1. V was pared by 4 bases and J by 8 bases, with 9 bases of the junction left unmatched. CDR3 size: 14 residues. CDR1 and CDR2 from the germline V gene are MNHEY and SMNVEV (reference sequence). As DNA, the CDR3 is TGTGCCAGCAGTTCAAGGACAGGGTTGGTAGGCTACACCTTC. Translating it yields CASSSRTGLVGYTF.

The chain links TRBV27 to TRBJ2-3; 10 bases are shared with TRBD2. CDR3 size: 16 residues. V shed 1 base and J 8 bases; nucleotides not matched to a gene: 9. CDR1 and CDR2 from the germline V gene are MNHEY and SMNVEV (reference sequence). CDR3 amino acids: CASSLLASGGAGTQYF. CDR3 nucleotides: TGTGCCAGCAGTTTATTGGCTAGCGGGGGCGCAGGTACGCAGTATTTT.

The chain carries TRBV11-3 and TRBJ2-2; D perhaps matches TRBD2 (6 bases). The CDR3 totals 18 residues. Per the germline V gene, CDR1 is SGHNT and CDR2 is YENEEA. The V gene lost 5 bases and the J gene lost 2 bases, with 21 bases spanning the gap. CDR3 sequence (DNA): TGTGCCAGCAGCCCCGGGGCCCGGGGGAAGAGTAACACCGGGGAGCTGTTTTTT. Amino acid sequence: CASSPGARGKSNTGELFF.

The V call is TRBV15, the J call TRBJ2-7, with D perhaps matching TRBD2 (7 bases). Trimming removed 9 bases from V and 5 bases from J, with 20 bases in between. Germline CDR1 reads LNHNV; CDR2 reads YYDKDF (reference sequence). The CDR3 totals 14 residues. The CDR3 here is CATAGALAYNEQYF. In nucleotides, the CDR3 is TGTGCCACGGCGGGGGCTCTAGCTTACAACGAGCAGTACTTC.